This TCR beta chain was identified in a study of long-term antiretroviral therapy in people with HIV. Study-level information: The oldest samples precede the 2015 immediate-ART recommendation by about a decade. General study results and limits: ART-treated samples gained diversity yet remained below transplant donor controls. Clones that had undergone expansion before ART prevailed in the repertoire throughout all time points.

Version v3.0 of the immunoSEQ assay ran at survey level. Per-sample TRB depth target: 40,000-50,000 T-cell genomes. Profiled with immunoSEQ multiplex PCR; TCRdb holds only in-frame clones, not every one. The data show approximately 26,000 clones, 82% seen once. Germline V gene sequence: CDR1 MDHEN, CDR2 SYDVKM. CDR3 length: 14 amino acids. The ends were cut back, 3 bases at V and 0 bases at J, with 8 bases in the middle. As for this clone: Antigen unknown.

The source was unsorted PBMCs, collected 2.9 years after starting antiretroviral therapy. This receptor was taken from a man aged 50-59 years with HIV. The genes are TRBV28 and TRBJ1-1, with D possibly being TRBD1 (5 bases). CDR3 residues: CASSLTVLNTEAFF. The CDR3 nucleotides read TGTGCCAGCAGTTTGACAGTCCTGAACACTGAAGCTTTCTTT. The whole variable domain, filled in from reference TRBV28 and TRBJ1-1, reads DVKVTQSSRYLVKRTGEKVFLECVQDMDHENMFWYRQDPGLGLRLIYFSYDVKMKEKGDIPEGYSVSREKKERFSLILESASTNQTSMYLCASSLTVLNTEAFFGQGTRLTVV.